Below, 5 T cell receptor beta chains from the same sample are listed, as sequenced in a study of T cell repertoires in cytomegalovirus infection. Their antigens are not known. MiXCR, applied by TCRdb to the reads, yields one record per CDR3 protein. Of about 310,000 distinct CDR3 sequences listed, roughly 25% are singletons. The input for sequencing was cultured PBMCs, taken from culture after CMV antigen stimulation. The receptors stem from a human donor in good health (CMV status not recorded). Some clones in this sample may be carry-over from other donors' samples.

The rearrangement joins TRBV7-2 to TRBJ1-4; a possible D gene is TRBD1 (6 bases). With 5 bases removed from V and 8 bases from J, the gap between germline ends came to 15 bases. There are 14 residues in the CDR3. Looked up from germline, CDR1 is SGHTA and CDR2 is FQGNSA. CDR3 in amino acids: CASSPHQGPEKLFF. CDR3 DNA sequence: TGTGCCAGCAGCCCCCACCAGGGGCCCGAAAAACTGTTTTTT.

The J gene is TRBJ2-1, the V gene TRBV9; 7 bases line up with TRBD2. The ends lost 7 bases at V and 4 bases at J; junction bases unmatched: 5. CDR3 size: 13 residues. Looked up from germline, CDR1 is SGDLS and CDR2 is YYNGEE. This chain's CDR3 is CASGGGAYNEQFF. CDR3 bases: TGTGCCAGCGGGGGGGGTGCTTACAATGAGCAGTTCTTC.

A few counts support this clonotype. This chain uses TRBV7-6 with TRBJ2-1, with D tentatively TRBD2 (5 bases). Per the germline V gene, CDR1 is SGHVS and CDR2 is FNYEAQ. V lost 8 bases and J lost 5, with 19 bases in between. CDR3 length: 15 amino acids. CDR3 nucleotides: TGTGCCAGCCTAGCATACCACCCGCGGGACAATGAGCAGTTCTTC. Its protein is CASLAYHPRDNEQFF.

V and J are TRBV27 and TRBJ1-5; no clear D gene. Germline lookup yields CDR1 MNHEY and CDR2 SMNVEV (reference sequence). V was shortened by 2 bases and J by 0 bases, with 5 bases between the two germline ends. The CDR3 extends over 14 amino acids. The CDR3 nucleotides read TGTGCCAGCAGTTTACAGTCTAGCAATCAGCCCCAGCATTTT. Residues: CASSLQSSNQPQHF.

The chain recombines TRBV7-6 with TRBJ2-7; TRBD2 aligns across 7 bases. Germline V gives CDR1 SGHVS, CDR2 FNYEAQ. The CDR3 is 16 residues long. Trimming took 1 base from V and 4 from J; bases not matched to a gene: 10. CDR3 loop: CASSLVYPGRWYEQYF. The CDR3 DNA is TGTGCCAGCAGCTTAGTGTACCCCGGGAGGTGGTACGAGCAGTACTTC.